The source of this TCR beta chain is a study of human T cells and chemical hapten exposure. The V end lost 4 bases, the J end lost 4 bases, and 19 bases lay between the germline ends. The CDR3 length is 17 residues. Germline-derived CDR1 and CDR2 are MGHRA and YSYEKL. Individual cDNA molecules each carried unique molecular identifiers attached by the library. TCRdb processed the RACE reads anew with MiXCR; each CDR3 protein has one entry. The table includes tens of thousands of distinct CDR3 sequences, roughly 12% detected once. Time point here: pre-sensitization, week 0. Treatment here: therapeutic diphenylcyclopropenone sensitization with weekly scalp DPC.

The chain carries TRBV4-1 and TRBJ2-2; D perhaps matches TRBD2 (6 bases). This specimen was whole blood, taken in connection with sensitization to the hapten diphenylcyclopropenone (DPC). This TCR came from a woman aged 25-40 years with alopecia areata. Some clones in this sample may be carry-over from other donors' samples. For the CDR3, the DNA is TGCGCCAGCAGCCCCTCGGCGGGGATTCGGGGCACCGGGGAGCTGTTTTTT. This encodes CASSPSAGIRGTGELFF.